The 26 T cell receptor beta chains below come from one sample, sequenced in a study of shared clonotypes between healthy human individuals. TCRdb's table, derived via immunoSEQ multiplex PCR, lists solely in-frame clones and lacks some. The sample holds millions of clones, 90% to 95% seen once. The sequenced material came from naive CD4+ T cells sorted from blood. Stated subset: CD45RA+ positively selected. These receptors all stem from a young man in good health.

V usage is TRBV6-4 and J usage is TRBJ2-1; 9 bases align to TRBD2. Looked up from germline, CDR1 is MRHNA and CDR2 is SNTAGT. The J segment lost 2 bases and the V segment lost 11 bases, leaving 7 bases of the junction unmatched. The CDR3 is 14 residues long. CDR3 DNA sequence: TGTGCCGTCTCGGCGGGGGGGCCCTACAATGAGCAGTTCTTC. Its translation: CAVSAGGPYNEQFF.

The CDR3: CASTPGLFQETQYF. Here the CDR3 DNA reads TGTGCCAGCACCCCTGGACTGTTCCAAGAGACCCAGTACTTC. This chain uses TRBV9 with TRBJ2-5; D perhaps matches TRBD2 (5 bases). Between the trimmed V and J ends, which lost 6 bases and 1 base, there was a span of 13 bases. Germline CDR1 and CDR2: SGDLS and YYNGEE. The CDR3 consists of 14 residues.

Concerning this clone: The sample holds other DNA sequences that translate to the same CDR3. This chain uses TRBV19 with TRBJ1-5; D is unresolved. This CDR3 has 13 residues. The germline V and J ends were trimmed by 3 bases and 4 bases, with 7 bases remaining between them. Germline loops: CDR1 LNHDA, CDR2 SQIVND (reference sequence). The CDR3 reads CASSIIPNQPQHF. CDR3 nucleotides: TGTGCCAGTAGTATTATCCCAAATCAGCCCCAGCATTTT.

This clone appeared once. This CDR3 is CASSKLAGGPNEQFF. The CDR3 DNA reads TGTGCCAGTAGTAAACTAGCGGGAGGTCCTAATGAGCAGTTCTTC. The chain carries TRBV19 and TRBJ2-1; 12 positions match TRBD2. Losses at the gene ends were 4 bases for V and 7 bases for J; bases not matched to a gene: 5. The CDR3 is made up of 15 amino acids. Germline V gene data show CDR1 as LNHDA and CDR2 as SQIVND (reference sequence). Using reference TRBV19 and TRBJ2-1 for the parts outside the CDR3, the full variable domain is DGGITQSPKYLFRKEGQNVTLSCEQNLNHDAMYWYRQDPGQGLRLIYYSQIVNDFQKGDIAEGYSVSREKKESFPLTVTSAQKNPTAFYLCASSKLAGGPNEQFFGPGTRLTVL.

The chain recombines TRBV6-1 with TRBJ1-4; weak D call: TRBD1 (5 bases). CDR3 length equals 14 residues. The germline V and J ends were trimmed by 9 bases and 2 bases, with 13 bases remaining between them. Germline values: CDR1 MNHNS, CDR2 SASEGT. For the CDR3, the DNA is TGTGCCAGGCCCTGCGGGGGGACTAATGAAAAACTGTTTTTT. It encodes CARPCGGTNEKLFF.

As regards this clone: The identical CDR3 is also encoded by other nucleotide sequences in the sample. V usage is TRBV19 and J usage is TRBJ2-5, with D maybe TRBD2 (5 bases). The CDR3 runs 14 residues. Germline-derived CDR1 and CDR2 are LNHDA and SQIVND (reference sequence). V dropped 2 bases and J dropped 4 bases, with 11 bases sitting between them. CDR3 in amino acids: CASSISGGAETQYF. In DNA form, the CDR3 reads TGTGCCAGTAGTATATCCGGAGGTGCAGAGACCCAGTACTTC.

The gene calls are TRBV28 and TRBJ2-7; 8 nucleotides agree with TRBD1. V was pared by 3 bases and J by 0 bases, with 7 bases of the junction left unmatched. Germline CDR1 MDHEN, CDR2 SYDVKM. The CDR3 contains 16 residues. The CDR3 spells CASSFTQGVSSYEQYF. CDR3 bases: TGTGCCAGCAGTTTTACACAGGGGGTCTCCTCCTACGAGCAGTACTTC.

This rearrangement joins TRBV5-1 to TRBJ1-6; D not resolved. The CDR3 extends over 15 amino acids. Looked up from germline, CDR1 is SGHRS and CDR2 is YFSETQ. Trimming pared 0 bases from V and 6 bases from J, leaving 10 bases between. DNA for the CDR3: TGCGCCAGCAGCTTGGAAGGCTTTGGTAATTCACCCCTCCACTTT. It translates to CASSLEGFGNSPLHF.

With respect to this clone: Different DNA sequences within this sample yield the same CDR3. This chain connects TRBV18 to TRBJ1-2; D perhaps matches TRBD1 (5 bases). Germline V CDR1 and CDR2: KGHSH, LQKENI. V shed 0 bases and J shed 3 bases, with 8 bases lying between them. This CDR3 contains 14 residues. Here the CDR3 DNA reads TGTGCCAGCTCACCACCGGGAGGGGACTATGGCTACACCTTC. This gives the protein CASSPPGGDYGYTF. Full variable domain (remainder filled in from reference TRBV18 and TRBJ1-2): NAGVMQNPRHLVRRRGQEARLRCSPMKGHSHVYWYRQLPEEGLKFMVYLQKENIIDESGMPKERFSAEFPKEGPSILRIQQVVRGDSAAYFCASSPPGGDYGYTFGSGTRLTVV.

CDR3 coding DNA: TGTGCCAGCCCCCCCCGGACTAGCGGGGGGAACACAGATACGCAGTATTTT. Protein: CASPPRTSGGNTDTQYF. This chain connects TRBV28 to TRBJ2-3; 14 nucleotides agree with TRBD2. This CDR3 is 17 amino acids long. CDR1 is MDHEN and CDR2 is SYDVKM in the germline V gene. V lost 8 bases and J lost 2; bases outside the gene matches: 9.

The chain links TRBV11-1 to TRBJ2-5, with D uncertain. The CDR3 length is 14 residues. In germline, CDR1 is SGHAT, CDR2 FQDESV (reference sequence). Trimming took 0 bases from V and 5 from J, leaving 10 bases between them. The CDR3 bases are TGTGCCAGCAGCTTAGCGCTACTGGGTGAGACCCAGTACTTC. This sequence encodes CASSLALLGETQYF.

The V gene is TRBV25-1, the J gene TRBJ1-2; the D gene is possibly TRBD1 (5 bases). CDR1 is MGHDK and CDR2 is SYGVNS in the germline V gene. V dropped 2 bases and J dropped 3 bases, with 10 bases sitting between them. The CDR3 is made up of 14 amino acids. CDR3 residues: CASSEAGKDYGYTF. CDR3 nucleotides: TGTGCCAGCAGTGAAGCAGGGAAAGACTATGGCTACACCTTC.

Comment on this clone: Other nucleotide sequences in the sample specify the same CDR3. The rearrangement uses TRBV5-4 and TRBJ2-7; 11 bases line up with TRBD1. There are 14 residues in the CDR3. The V segment lost 3 bases and the J segment 7 bases; nucleotides outside the gene matches: 6. Germline V gene sequence: CDR1 SGHNT, CDR2 YYREEE (reference sequence). CDR3: CASSSGQGAGEQYF. The CDR3 DNA follows: TGTGCCAGCAGCTCCGGACAGGGGGCCGGGGAGCAGTACTTC.

This clone was counted a single time. V usage is TRBV29-1 and J usage is TRBJ2-7; TRBD1 agrees at 9 bases. Germline V gives CDR1 SQVTM, CDR2 ANQGSEA. The CDR3 is made up of 16 amino acids. J was trimmed by 1 base and V by 1 base; bases with no gene match: 8. In DNA form, the CDR3 reads TGCAGCGTTGAAGCTTGGGGGACAGGGAAGTCCTACGAGCAGTACTTC. It codes for CSVEAWGTGKSYEQYF.

This rearrangement joins TRBV30 to TRBJ1-2; TRBD1 might be the D (6 bases). The V and J ends lost 4 bases and 8 bases respectively, with 14 bases between them. Germline assignment: CDR1 GTSNPN and CDR2 SVGIG (reference sequence). CDR3 size: 12 residues. CDR3 loop: CAWTPDSLGYTF. The DNA for the CDR3 is TGTGCCTGGACCCCGGACAGTTTGGGCTACACCTTC. Variable domain in full (rest from reference TRBV30 and TRBJ1-2): SQTIHQWPATLVQPVGSPLSLECTVEGTSNPNLYWYRQAAGRGLQLLFYSVGIGQISSEVPQNLSASRPQDRQFILSSKKLLLSDSGFYLCAWTPDSLGYTFGSGTRLTVV.

Here the CDR3 reads CATMLTGSGGYTF. As DNA, the CDR3 is TGTGCCACCATGCTCACAGGGTCGGGTGGCTACACCTTC. This sequence joins TRBV19 and TRBJ1-2; D might be TRBD1 (6 bases). Trimming left V 10 bases short and J 7 bases short, with 19 bases between. The CDR3 totals 13 residues. In germline, CDR1 is LNHDA, CDR2 SQIVND (reference sequence).

The chain combines TRBV2 with TRBJ2-1; the D gene is possibly TRBD1 (5 bases). The germline V gene encodes CDR1 SNHLY and CDR2 FYNNEI. Trimming shortened V by 5 bases and J by 3 bases, and 11 bases separated the two germline ends. This CDR3 spans 14 amino acids. The CDR3 sequence is CASSLATVYNEQFF. In DNA, the CDR3 is TGTGCCAGCAGTTTGGCGACAGTCTACAATGAGCAGTTCTTC.

On this clone: Other DNA sequences of this sample code for an identical CDR3. This chain joins TRBV15 and TRBJ2-6; D may be TRBD2 (6 bases). V was clipped by 5 bases and J by 1 base, with 15 bases between them. CDR1 LNHNV and CDR2 YYDKDF come from the germline V gene (reference sequence). This CDR3 region has 17 residues. CDR3 in DNA: TGTGCCACCAGCCGCGGGACTGCCCCATCTGGGGCCAACGTCCTGACTTTC. Translating gives CATSRGTAPSGANVLTF.

The gene calls are TRBV5-1 and TRBJ2-3, with 10 bases aligning to TRBD1. Germline CDR1 is SGHRS and CDR2 is YFSETQ. This CDR3 region has 15 residues. V dropped 3 bases and J dropped 2; count of bases not matched to a gene: 3. CDR3 in amino acids: CASSSTGGYTDTQYF. The CDR3 DNA reads as TGCGCCAGCAGCTCGACAGGGGGCTACACAGATACGCAGTATTTT. Full variable domain (remainder filled in from reference TRBV5-1 and TRBJ2-3): KAGVTQTPRYLIKTRGQQVTLSCSPISGHRSVSWYQQTPGQGLQFLFEYFSETQRNKGNFPGRFSGRQFSNSRSEMNVSTLELGDSALYLCASSSTGGYTDTQYFGPGTRLTVL.

This CDR3 is CASSSPVDRANTEAFF. In nucleotides, the CDR3 is TGTGCCAGCAGCTCCCCAGTGGACAGGGCGAACACTGAAGCTTTCTTT. This chain links TRBV5-4 with TRBJ1-1; 8 bases fit TRBD1. CDR3 length: 16 residues. Per germline, CDR1 SGHNT and CDR2 YYREEE (reference sequence). The J segment lost 1 base and the V segment lost 3 bases, leaving 8 bases of the junction unmatched.

The chain carries TRBV2 and TRBJ1-2; D gene unclear. Germline loops: CDR1 SNHLY, CDR2 FYNNEI. Trimming pared 3 bases from V and 5 bases from J, leaving 10 bases between. The CDR3 loop spans 13 amino acids. The CDR3 DNA is TGTGCCAGCAGTGAGACCGGTGGTTATGGCTACACCTTC. As protein: CASSETGGYGYTF.

The rearrangement uses TRBV6-1 and TRBJ1-4, with D perhaps TRBD1 (6 bases). There are 14 residues in the CDR3. Trimming took 8 bases from V and 8 from J, leaving 18 bases between them. Germline CDR1 is MNHNS and CDR2 is SASEGT. The CDR3 coding sequence is TGTGCCAGCTGGTCAGGGGCTTTCCGAGAAAAACTGTTTTTT. Its protein is CASWSGAFREKLFF.

The gene calls are TRBV18 and TRBJ1-4; TRBD1 is a possible D gene (6 bases). V lost 0 bases and J 5 bases, leaving 13 bases between the germline ends. There are 16 residues in the CDR3. Germline CDR1 reads KGHSH; CDR2 reads LQKENI. The CDR3, as DNA: TGTGCCAGCTCACCACCGATCGACAGGTCGAATGAAAAACTGTTTTTT. Amino acid sequence: CASSPPIDRSNEKLFF.

V usage is TRBV30 and J usage is TRBJ2-5, with TRBD2 as a possible D gene (5 bases). The CDR3 loop spans 14 amino acids. V was pared by 0 bases and J by 5 bases, with 13 bases between. From germline, CDR1 is GTSNPN and CDR2 SVGIG (reference sequence). CDR3 nucleotide sequence: TGTGCCTGGAGTGTAGAGGCGGGTTGGGAGACCCAGTACTTC. This translates into CAWSVEAGWETQYF.

V usage is TRBV6-6 and J usage is TRBJ2-7; D may be TRBD2 (6 bases). Germline assignment: CDR1 MNHNY and CDR2 SVGAGI (reference sequence). Deletions cut 6 bases from V and 0 bases from J, with 12 bases between. The CDR3 totals 14 residues. CDR3 coding DNA: TGTGCCAGCAGCCCACTAGCCGGCTCCTACGAGCAGTACTTC. It codes for CASSPLAGSYEQYF.

This clone was seen once. The chain is built from TRBV7-2 and TRBJ2-7; D unresolved. The CDR3 runs to 13 residues. The V end lost 2 bases, the J end lost 2 bases, and 7 bases lay between the germline ends. Germline loops: CDR1 SGHTA, CDR2 FQGNSA. CDR3 DNA: TGTGCCAGCAGCTTACCGACGACCTACGAGCAGTACTTC. It codes for CASSLPTTYEQYF.